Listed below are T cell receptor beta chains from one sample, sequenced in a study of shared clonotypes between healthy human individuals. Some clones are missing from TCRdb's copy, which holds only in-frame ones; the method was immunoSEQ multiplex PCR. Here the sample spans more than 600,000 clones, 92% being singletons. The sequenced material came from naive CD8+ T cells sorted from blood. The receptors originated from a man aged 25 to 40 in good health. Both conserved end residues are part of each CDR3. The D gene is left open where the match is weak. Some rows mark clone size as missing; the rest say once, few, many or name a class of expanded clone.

CDR3 protein: CASSLGGQGGYGYTF; CDR3 DNA: TGTGCCAGCAGCTTAGGGGGACAGGGAGGGTATGGCTACACCTTC; J gene: TRBJ1-2; CDR3 length: 15; V gene: TRBV7-8; D gene: TRBD1; clone size: .
CDR3 protein: CASSYIGFSHTDTQYF; CDR3 DNA: TGTGCCAGCAGTTACATCGGGTTTTCCCACACAGATACGCAGTATTTT; J gene: TRBJ2-3; CDR3 length: 16; V gene: TRBV6-5; D gene: .; clone size: .
CDR3 protein: CASSFSQEEQYF; CDR3 DNA: TGTGCCAGCAGCTTTTCCCAGGAAGAGCAGTACTTC; J gene: TRBJ2-7; CDR3 length: 12; V gene: TRBV7-9; D gene: .; clone size: .
CDR3 protein: CASRQDKNSNQPQHF; CDR3 DNA: TGTGCAAGTCGCCAAGACAAAAATAGCAATCAGCCCCAGCATTTT; J gene: TRBJ1-5; CDR3 length: 15; V gene: TRBV12-2; D gene: .; clone size: .
CDR3 protein: CASSLEASVRAGELFF; CDR3 DNA: TGTGCCAGCAGCTTGGAGGCGTCTGTTCGCGCCGGGGAGCTGTTTTTT; J gene: TRBJ2-2; CDR3 length: 16; V gene: TRBV5-6; D gene: .; clone size: .
CDR3 protein: CASSDTGGKLFF; CDR3 DNA: TGTGCCAGCAGCGACACAGGCGGAAAACTGTTTTTT; J gene: TRBJ1-4; CDR3 length: 12; V gene: TRBV7-9; D gene: .; clone size: few
CDR3 protein: CASSLTGLYTGELFF; CDR3 DNA: TGTGCCAGCAGTTTAACGGGACTCTACACCGGGGAGCTGTTTTTT; J gene: TRBJ2-2; CDR3 length: 15; V gene: TRBV6-5; D gene: .; clone size: .
CDR3 protein: CASSSIDRTETQYF; CDR3 DNA: TGTGCCAGCAGTTCTATCGACAGGACTGAGACCCAGTACTTC; J gene: TRBJ2-5; CDR3 length: 14; V gene: TRBV6-5; D gene: .; clone size: .
CDR3 protein: CASSLLGGTNTGELFF; CDR3 DNA: TGTGCCAGCAGCTTACTAGGTGGGACTAACACCGGGGAGCTGTTTTTT; J gene: TRBJ2-2; CDR3 length: 16; V gene: TRBV7-6; D gene: .; clone size: .
CDR3 protein: CAISDALGGTLSTDTQYF; CDR3 DNA: TGTGCCATCAGCGACGCCTTGGGCGGGACTTTAAGCACAGATACGCAGTATTTT; J gene: TRBJ2-3; CDR3 length: 18; V gene: TRBV10-3; D gene: .; clone size: .
CDR3 protein: CASSLGTSENYEQYF; CDR3 DNA: TGTGCCAGCAGCTTGGGGACTAGCGAAAACTACGAGCAGTACTTC; J gene: TRBJ2-7; CDR3 length: 15; V gene: TRBV5-4; D gene: TRBD2; clone size: .
CDR3 protein: CASSFGGSSYEQYF; CDR3 DNA: TGTGCCAGCAGCTTTGGGGGGAGCTCCTACGAGCAGTACTTC; J gene: TRBJ2-7; CDR3 length: 14; V gene: TRBV7-2; D gene: .; clone size: .
CDR3 protein: CASSTPRRQELFF; CDR3 DNA: TGCGCCAGCAGCACTCCTAGGAGACAGGAGCTGTTTTTT; J gene: TRBJ2-2; CDR3 length: 13; V gene: TRBV4-1; D gene: .; clone size: .
CDR3 protein: CASSPGTGLYEQYF; CDR3 DNA: TGTGCCAGCAGCCCCGGGACAGGCCTCTACGAGCAGTACTTC; J gene: TRBJ2-7; CDR3 length: 14; V gene: TRBV7-9; D gene: TRBD1; clone size: .
CDR3 protein: CASSQDGLYEQYF; CDR3 DNA: TGCGCCAGCAGCCAAGATGGCCTATACGAGCAGTACTTC; J gene: TRBJ2-7; CDR3 length: 13; V gene: TRBV4-1; D gene: .; clone size: .
CDR3 protein: CASTLGQGGLNTIYF; CDR3 DNA: TGTGCCAGCACCCTCGGACAGGGCGGACTAAACACCATATATTTT; J gene: TRBJ1-3; CDR3 length: 15; V gene: TRBV6-5; D gene: TRBD1; clone size: .
CDR3 protein: CASSLGFFLEGRGYTF; CDR3 DNA: TGTGCCAGCAGCTTAGGGTTTTTCCTTGAGGGCCGCGGCTACACCTTC; J gene: TRBJ1-2; CDR3 length: 16; V gene: TRBV7-2; D gene: .; clone size: .